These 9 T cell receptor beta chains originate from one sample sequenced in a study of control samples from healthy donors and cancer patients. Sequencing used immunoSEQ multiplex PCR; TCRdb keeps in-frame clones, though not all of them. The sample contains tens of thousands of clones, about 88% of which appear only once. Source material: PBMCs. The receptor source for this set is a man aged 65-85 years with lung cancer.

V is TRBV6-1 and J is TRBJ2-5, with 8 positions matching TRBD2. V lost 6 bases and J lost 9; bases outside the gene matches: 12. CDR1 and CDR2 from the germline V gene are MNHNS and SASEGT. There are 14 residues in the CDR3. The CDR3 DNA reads TGTGCCAGCAGATACCCGGGAGGGGAAGGGGCCCAGTACTTC. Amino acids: CASRYPGGEGAQYF.

CDR3: CATSEFTGGGYEQYF. The CDR3 coding sequence is TGTGCCACCAGTGAATTCACAGGGGGCGGCTACGAGCAGTACTTC. The chain recombines TRBV24-1 with TRBJ2-7; 9 nucleotides agree with TRBD1. Germline loops: CDR1 KGHDR, CDR2 SFDVKD. Unmatched junction bases numbered 6, after V lost 4 bases and J lost 3 bases. The length of the CDR3 is 15 residues.

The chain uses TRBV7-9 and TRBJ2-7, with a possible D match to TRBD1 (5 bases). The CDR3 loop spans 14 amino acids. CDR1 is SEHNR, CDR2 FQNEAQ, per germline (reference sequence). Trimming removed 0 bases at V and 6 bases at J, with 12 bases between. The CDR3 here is CASSLALGVGEQYF. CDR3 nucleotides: TGTGCCAGCAGCTTAGCGCTAGGGGTGGGCGAGCAGTACTTC.

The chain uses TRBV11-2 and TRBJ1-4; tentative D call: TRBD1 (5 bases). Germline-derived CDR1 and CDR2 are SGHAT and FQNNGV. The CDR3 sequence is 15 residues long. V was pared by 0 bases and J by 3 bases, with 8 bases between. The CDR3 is CASSLDGASNEKLFF. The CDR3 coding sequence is TGTGCCAGCAGCTTAGACGGGGCCTCTAATGAAAAACTGTTTTTT.

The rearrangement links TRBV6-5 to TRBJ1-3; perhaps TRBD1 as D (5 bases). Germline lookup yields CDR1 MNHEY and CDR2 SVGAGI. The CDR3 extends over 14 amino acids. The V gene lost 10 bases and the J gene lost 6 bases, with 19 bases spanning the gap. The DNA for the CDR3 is TGTGCCACTAAGAGGGAAGGGGTTGCAAACACCATATATTTT. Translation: CATKREGVANTIYF.

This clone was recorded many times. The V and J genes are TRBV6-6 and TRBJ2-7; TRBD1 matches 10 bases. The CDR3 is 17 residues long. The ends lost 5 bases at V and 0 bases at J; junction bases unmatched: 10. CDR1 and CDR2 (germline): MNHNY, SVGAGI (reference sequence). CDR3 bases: TGTGCCAGCAGTCCCCGCTTGGGACAGGGGCGCTCCTACGAGCAGTACTTC. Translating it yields CASSPRLGQGRSYEQYF.

The CDR3 DNA reads TGTGCCAGCTCACCACAAGAAGGGACAGGGGGCTCACCCCTCCACTTT. Translation: CASSPQEGTGGSPLHF. The chain combines TRBV18 with TRBJ1-6; 12 nucleotides agree with TRBD1. J gave up 10 bases and V 1 base, and 5 bases lay outside the gene matches. CDR1 and CDR2 (germline): KGHSH, LQKENI. This CDR3 spans 16 amino acids.

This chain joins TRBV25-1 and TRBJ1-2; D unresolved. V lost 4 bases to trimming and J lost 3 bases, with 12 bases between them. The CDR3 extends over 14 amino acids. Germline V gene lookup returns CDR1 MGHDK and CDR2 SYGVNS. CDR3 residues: CASSGPKVYYGYTF. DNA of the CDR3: TGTGCCAGCAGTGGGCCGAAAGTCTACTATGGCTACACCTTC.

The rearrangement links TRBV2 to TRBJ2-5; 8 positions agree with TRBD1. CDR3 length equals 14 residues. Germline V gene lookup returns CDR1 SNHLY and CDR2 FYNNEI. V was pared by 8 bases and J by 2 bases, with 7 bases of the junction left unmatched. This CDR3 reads CASARGQGQETQYF. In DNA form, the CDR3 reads TGTGCCAGCGCCCGTGGACAGGGTCAAGAGACCCAGTACTTC.